This T cell receptor (beta chain) was sequenced during a study of CD8 T cells in Susac syndrome (dated by TCRdb to the late 2010s). For the wider study: Repertoire sequencing was used to test whether CD8+ T cell activation and differentiation in Susac syndrome was antigen driven.

Peripheral blood CD8+ and CD4+ T cells from healthy donors, Susac syndrome patients and multiple sclerosis patients were profiled using high-throughput TCR beta sequencing. The multiple sclerosis controls were treatment-naive patients whose relapsing-remitting disease, either stable or active, fulfilled the revised McDonald criteria. CD8+ TEMRA cells were enriched by FACS, while bulk CD8+ and CD4+ T cells were purified by magnetic negative isolation. Blood was drawn into EDTA tubes, processed within 24 hours, and PBMCs were isolated by density gradient centrifugation. PBMCs intended for TCR sequencing were frozen in liquid nitrogen and were later thawed in a 37 degrees C water bath. The sorted or isolated CD4+, CD8+ and CD8+ TEMRA cells reached a purity of at least 90%. RNA was extracted with the RNeasy kit and roughly 0.5 to 1 ug was reverse transcribed using random hexamers. The immunoSEQ multiplex PCR assay, covering 54 Vbeta and 13 Jbeta segments, was used to amplify TCR beta CDR3 regions. To correct PCR amplification bias, a synthetic template baseline was used for both primer optimization and computational correction. As for the original processing: Only productive sequences were kept, with reads annotated to V, D and J genes according to IMGT and analyzed in immunoSEQ Analyzer. Clonality was calculated as one minus the Shannon entropy normalized by log2 of the number of productive unique sequences. Public and private clones were assessed among the 100 most prevalent clones of each patient and control. A clone was defined as Susac-specific if it was absent from the healthy and MS cohorts, from roughly 980 published viral clones and from other ImmuneACCESS disease sequences. The public reads were quality trimmed at Q25 with fastp and then assembled into clones with MiXCR by TCRdb, keeping productive beta chains. Duplicate CDR3 protein sequences are folded into a single record with the most common DNA and genes. The V and J calls and clone size come from TCRdb's table, not from the authors' own analysis. The sample includes 150,000 to 200,000 distinct CDR3 sequences, with less than 95% observed a single time. The ten largest clones represent about 0.095% of the sample.

The germline V gene (reference sequence) gives CDR1 as LNHNV and CDR2 as YYDKDF. V is trimmed back by 9 bases and J by 1 base, and the junction contains 4 bases that no gene match accounts for. The CDR3, cysteine through phenylalanine, is 14 amino acids long. CDR3 DNA only is kept here, 42 bases in frame from base 1. Study-level results and caveats: The number of individuals in the TCR sequencing and HLA analysis was recognized as being relatively small.

This clonotype was detected only once. The antigen it binds to is not known. Base qualities were left out, and no much larger clone turns up one base away. A single read is weak support. Material: CD4+ T cells from PBMCs. The chain joins TRBV15 to TRBJ2-2; 8 central nucleotides agree with TRBD2. The TCR comes from a human donor with multiple sclerosis. The CDR3 region has the sequence CATRGGLNTGELFF. At the DNA level, the sequence is TGTGCCACACGGGGGGGGCTGAACACCGGGGAGCTGTTTTTT.